The 5 T cell receptor beta chains presented below share a single source sample, sequenced in a study of spatial heterogeneity in lung cancer. Time point described: sample taken at primary tumor resection. Whole RNA obtained from tumor, nontumor lung or frozen PBMC underwent sequencing without sorting. TCRdb passed the 5' RACE reads through MiXCR, listing each CDR3 protein once. The table lists about 47,000 distinct CDR3 sequences, over 9.5% of them singletons. The input for sequencing was PBMCs, taken at surgery. The source is a female donor with early-stage non-small cell lung cancer.

The chain uses TRBV7-9 and TRBJ2-7; D remains ambiguous. Trimming took off 5 bases at V and 5 bases at J, with 7 bases between the two ends. The CDR3 spans 11 residues. Per the germline V gene, CDR1 is SEHNR and CDR2 is FQNEAQ (reference sequence). As DNA, the CDR3 is TGTGCCAGCAGCATGTCTAACGAGCAGTACTTC. As protein: CASSMSNEQYF. The whole variable domain, filled in from reference TRBV7-9 and TRBJ2-7, reads DTGVSQNPRHKITKRGQNVTFRCDPISEHNRLYWYRQTLGQGPEFLTYFQNEAQLEKSRLLSDRFSAERPKGSFSTLEIQRTEQGDSAMYLCASSMSNEQYFGPGTRLTVT.

The chain joins TRBV29-1 to TRBJ2-2; D unresolved. CDR1 SQVTM and CDR2 ANQGSEA come from the germline V gene. The CDR3 contains 11 residues. The V and J ends lost 5 bases and 7 bases respectively, with 8 bases between them. The CDR3 sequence: CSVPGLGELFF. DNA of the CDR3: TGCAGCGTTCCAGGCCTCGGGGAGCTGTTTTTT.

This clonotype was picked up many times. The rearrangement joins TRBV2 to TRBJ1-1, with D perhaps matching TRBD1 (6 bases). The V end lost 4 bases, the J end lost 0 bases, and 9 bases lay between the germline ends. Per the germline V gene, CDR1 is SNHLY and CDR2 is FYNNEI. The CDR3 length is 14 residues. In nucleotides, the CDR3 is TGTGCCAGCAGTGGAGACAGGCTGAACACTGAAGCTTTCTTT. Its translation: CASSGDRLNTEAFF.

This clonotype was detected only a few times. The rearrangement joins TRBV7-8 to TRBJ2-3, with 10 bases that match TRBD2. The V and J ends lost 1 base and 5 bases, in that order; junction bases with no gene match: 9. The CDR3 is 17 amino acids. Germline loops: CDR1 SGHVS, CDR2 FQNEAQ. The DNA for the CDR3 is TGTGCCAGCAGCTTAGAGGCTAGCGGGGGACCGGGAGATACGCAGTATTTT. Its protein is CASSLEASGGPGDTQYF.

In this sample, this clonotype turned up many times. The chain recombines TRBV3-1 with TRBJ2-3; the match to TRBD2 covers 7 bases. V trimming: 0 bases; J trimming: 4 bases; junction bases outside the gene matches: 4. This CDR3 has 15 amino acids. CDR1 and CDR2 from the germline V gene are LGHDT and YNNKEL (reference sequence). CDR3 nucleotides: TGTGCCAGCAGCCAAGATGGGGCGGGGGCAGATACGCAGTATTTT. Protein sequence: CASSQDGAGADTQYF.